Below are 13 T cell receptor beta chains sequenced from a single sample in a study of Ad26.COV2.S vaccination and SARS-CoV-2 variants. The protocol was immunoSEQ multiplex PCR, while the TCRdb copy is restricted to in-frame clones and leaves out a portion. The profile shows about 410,000 clones, around 92% of them singletons. Treatment described: roughly 19 received Ad26.COV2.S at low or high dose, single or two shots; about five received placebo; per-sample allocation not given. Specimen acquisition occurred on day 63 following the initial vaccine or placebo injection. The sequencing here drew on peripheral blood, taken in a trial of Ad26.COV2.S vaccine versus placebo. Receptor source: a person between 18 and 65 years old who received the Ad26.COV2.S COVID-19 vaccine or a placebo.

This rearrangement joins TRBV18 to TRBJ1-5; 9 bases fit TRBD1. This CDR3 is built from 15 residues. Unmatched junction bases numbered 5, after V lost 2 bases and J lost 6 bases. The germline V gene encodes CDR1 KGHSH and CDR2 LQKENI. The CDR3 sequence: CASSPDRGTGQPQHF. The DNA of the CDR3 is TGTGCCAGCTCACCAGACAGGGGGACGGGTCAGCCCCAGCATTTT.

The chain is built from TRBV7-6 and TRBJ2-7; the match to TRBD1 covers 9 bases. J lost 4 bases, V lost 3 bases, and 1 base had no gene match. This CDR3 region has 13 residues. In germline, CDR1 is SGHVS, CDR2 FNYEAQ. CDR3 sequence: CASSFDRGYEQYF. In DNA, the CDR3 is TGTGCCAGCAGCTTCGACAGGGGGTACGAGCAGTACTTC.

The gene calls are TRBV19 and TRBJ2-5; 9 bases are a match to TRBD1. Germline CDR1 LNHDA, CDR2 SQIVND (reference sequence). The J segment lost 5 bases and the V segment lost 4 bases, leaving 8 bases of the junction unmatched. CDR3 length: 15 amino acids. Here the CDR3 DNA reads TGTGCCAGTAGTACGCAGGACAGGGGAGGGGAGACCCAGTACTTC. Protein: CASSTQDRGGETQYF.

This chain connects TRBV6-4 to TRBJ2-3, with D tentatively TRBD2 (7 bases). Germline CDR1 MRHNA, CDR2 SNTAGT. The CDR3 totals 15 residues. Trimming left V 2 bases short and J 5 bases short, with 14 bases between. The CDR3 loop is CASSDGGGARDTQYF. CDR3 DNA: TGTGCCAGCAGTGACGGAGGGGGGGCGAGAGATACGCAGTATTTT.

This clone was detected once. This sequence joins TRBV19 and TRBJ2-7; possible D gene TRBD2, 5 bases. Trimming pared 3 bases from V and 6 bases from J, leaving 12 bases between. CDR1 is LNHDA, CDR2 SQIVND, per germline (reference sequence). This CDR3 contains 13 residues. Here the CDR3 DNA reads TGTGCCAGTAGTATTGACGGGATTGGCGAGCAGTACTTC. It codes for CASSIDGIGEQYF.

The V gene is TRBV7-9, the J gene TRBJ2-1; 10 positions match TRBD1. After removal of 5 bases from V and 0 bases from J, the junction contained 13 bases not matched to a gene. The germline V gene encodes CDR1 SEHNR and CDR2 FQNEAQ (reference sequence). The CDR3 loop spans 19 amino acids. DNA for the CDR3: TGTGCCAGCAGCCCAGAATGGGGTCGGACAGGGGGCTCCTACAATGAGCAGTTCTTC. Its translation is CASSPEWGRTGGSYNEQFF. Variable domain in full (rest from reference TRBV7-9 and TRBJ2-1): DTGVSQNPRHKITKRGQNVTFRCDPISEHNRLYWYRQTLGQGPEFLTYFQNEAQLEKSRLLSDRFSAERPKGSFSTLEIQRTEQGDSAMYLCASSPEWGRTGGSYNEQFFGPGTRLTVL.

The rearrangement uses TRBV28 and TRBJ2-7, with 10 bases that match TRBD1. The CDR3 extends over 15 amino acids. Trimming removed 0 bases from V and 5 bases from J; junction bases left unmatched: 4. Germline CDR1 is MDHEN and CDR2 is SYDVKM. CDR3 in DNA: TGTGCCAGCAGTTTATGGGGACAGGGGATGAACGAGCAGTACTTC. Translated, it gives CASSLWGQGMNEQYF.

This clone was recorded once. This chain's CDR3 is CASSLNPGDNSPLHF. CDR3 sequence (DNA): TGTGCCAGCAGCTTAAATCCGGGGGATAATTCACCCCTCCACTTT. The chain employs TRBV13 and TRBJ1-6; TRBD1 is a possible D gene (5 bases). V was trimmed by 2 bases and J by 5 bases, leaving 10 bases between them. CDR1 PRHDT and CDR2 FYEKMQ come from the germline V gene (reference sequence). The CDR3 has 15 residues.

The V and J genes are TRBV5-4 and TRBJ2-3; D is uncertain. The CDR3 loop spans 11 amino acids. The ends were cut back, 2 bases at V and 7 bases at J, with 5 bases in the middle. Germline values: CDR1 SGHNT, CDR2 YYREEE (reference sequence). The chain's CDR3 is CASSLDNTQYF. Written as DNA, the CDR3 is TGTGCCAGCAGCTTAGATAATACGCAGTATTTT.

The J gene is TRBJ1-5, the V gene TRBV2; 7 nucleotides align to TRBD1. This CDR3 spans 13 amino acids. The germline gives CDR1 SNHLY, CDR2 FYNNEI. V lost 4 bases to trimming and J lost 6 bases; unmatched junction nucleotides: 3. The CDR3 is CASSVGGGQPQHF. For the CDR3, the DNA is TGTGCCAGCAGTGTAGGGGGCGGTCAGCCCCAGCATTTT.

The chain uses TRBV27 and TRBJ2-3; TRBD2 matches 12 bases. The J segment lost 6 bases and the V segment lost 5 bases, leaving 9 bases of the junction unmatched. The germline V gene encodes CDR1 MNHEY and CDR2 SMNVEV (reference sequence). CDR3 length: 16 residues. CDR3 protein: CASSINLAGGRDTQYF. In nucleotides, the CDR3 is TGTGCCAGCAGTATAAACCTAGCGGGGGGGCGGGATACGCAGTATTTT.

This chain links TRBV27 with TRBJ1-3, with 7 nucleotides matching TRBD1. The germline CDR1 and CDR2 sequences are MNHEY and SMNVEV (reference sequence). The CDR3 has 13 amino acids. Trimming took 3 bases from V and 7 from J; bases not matched to a gene: 3. The CDR3 is CASSFRGGNTIYF. The CDR3 DNA reads TGTGCCAGCAGTTTCCGAGGGGGCAACACCATATATTTT.

J is TRBJ2-5 and V is TRBV11-2, with 9 bases matching TRBD1. Unmatched junction bases numbered 2, after V lost 2 bases and J lost 4 bases. The CDR3 length is 14 residues. Per the germline V gene, CDR1 is SGHAT and CDR2 is FQNNGV. CDR3 nucleotide sequence: TGTGCCAGCAGCTTAACAGGGGGCGCAGAGACCCAGTACTTC. This gives the protein CASSLTGGAETQYF.